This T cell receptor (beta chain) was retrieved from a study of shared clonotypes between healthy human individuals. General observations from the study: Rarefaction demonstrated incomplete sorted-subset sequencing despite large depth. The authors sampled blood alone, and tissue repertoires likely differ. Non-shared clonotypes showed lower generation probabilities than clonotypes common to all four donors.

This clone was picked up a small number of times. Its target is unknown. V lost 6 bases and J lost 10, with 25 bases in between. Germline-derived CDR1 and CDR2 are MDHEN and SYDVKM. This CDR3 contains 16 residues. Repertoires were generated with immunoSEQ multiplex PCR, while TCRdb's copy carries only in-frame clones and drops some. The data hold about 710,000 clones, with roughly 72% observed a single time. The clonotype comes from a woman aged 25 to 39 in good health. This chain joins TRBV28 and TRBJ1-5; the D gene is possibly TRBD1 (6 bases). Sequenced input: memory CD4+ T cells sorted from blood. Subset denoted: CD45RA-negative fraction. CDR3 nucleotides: TGTGCCAGCAGCTCCGGATACAGGGCCCAATCCCCTCCCCAGCATTTT. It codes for CASSSGYRAQSPPQHF.